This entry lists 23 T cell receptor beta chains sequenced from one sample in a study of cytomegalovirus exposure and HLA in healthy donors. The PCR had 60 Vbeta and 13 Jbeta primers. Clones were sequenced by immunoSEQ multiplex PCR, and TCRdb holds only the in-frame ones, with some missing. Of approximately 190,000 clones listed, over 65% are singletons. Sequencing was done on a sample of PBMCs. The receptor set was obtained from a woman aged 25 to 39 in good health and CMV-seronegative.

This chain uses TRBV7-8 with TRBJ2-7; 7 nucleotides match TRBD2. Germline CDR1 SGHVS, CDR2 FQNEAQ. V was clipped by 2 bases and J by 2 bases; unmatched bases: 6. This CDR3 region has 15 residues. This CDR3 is CASSLSGNSAYEQYF. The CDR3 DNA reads TGTGCCAGCAGCTTAAGCGGGAATTCCGCCTACGAGCAGTACTTC. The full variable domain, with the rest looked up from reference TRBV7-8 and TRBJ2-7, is GAGVSQSPRYKVAKRGQDVALRCDPISGHVSLFWYQQALGQGPEFLTYFQNEAQLDKSGLPSDRFFAERPEGSVSTLKIQRTQQEDSAVYLCASSLSGNSAYEQYFGPGTRLTVT.

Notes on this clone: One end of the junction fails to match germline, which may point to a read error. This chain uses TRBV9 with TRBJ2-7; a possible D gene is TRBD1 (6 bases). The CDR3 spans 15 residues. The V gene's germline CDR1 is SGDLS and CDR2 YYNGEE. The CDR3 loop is CASSVGQIGSYERYF. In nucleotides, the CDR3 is TGTGCCAGCAGCGTCGGACAGATTGGCTCCTACGAGCGGTACTTC.

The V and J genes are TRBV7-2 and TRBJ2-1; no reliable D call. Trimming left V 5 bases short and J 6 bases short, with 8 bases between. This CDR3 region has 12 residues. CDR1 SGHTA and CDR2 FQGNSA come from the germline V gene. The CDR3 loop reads CASSPVVNEQFF. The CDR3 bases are TGTGCCAGCAGCCCAGTGGTCAATGAGCAGTTCTTC. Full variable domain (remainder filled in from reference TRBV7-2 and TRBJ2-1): GAGVSQSPSNKVTEKGKDVELRCDPISGHTALYWYRQSLGQGLEFLIYFQGNSAPDKSGLPSDRFSAERTGGSVSTLTIQRTQQEDSAVYLCASSPVVNEQFFGPGTRLTVL.

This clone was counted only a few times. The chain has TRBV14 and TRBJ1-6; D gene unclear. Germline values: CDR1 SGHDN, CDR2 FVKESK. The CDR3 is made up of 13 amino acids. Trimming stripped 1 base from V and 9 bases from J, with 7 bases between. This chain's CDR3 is CASSQVLSSPLHF. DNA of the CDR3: TGTGCCAGCAGCCAAGTATTGTCTTCACCCCTCCACTTT.

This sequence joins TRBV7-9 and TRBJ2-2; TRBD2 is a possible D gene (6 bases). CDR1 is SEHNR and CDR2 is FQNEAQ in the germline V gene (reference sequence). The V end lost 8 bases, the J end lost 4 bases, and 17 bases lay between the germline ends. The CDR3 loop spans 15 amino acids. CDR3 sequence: CASDSRAGGTGELFF. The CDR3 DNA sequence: TGTGCCAGCGACTCCAGGGCCGGGGGCACCGGGGAGCTGTTTTTT.

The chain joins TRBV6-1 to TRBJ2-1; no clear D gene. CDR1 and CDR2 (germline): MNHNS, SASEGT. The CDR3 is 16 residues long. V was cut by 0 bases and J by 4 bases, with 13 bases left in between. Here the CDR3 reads CASSEAPDFLYNEQFF. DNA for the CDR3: TGTGCCAGCAGTGAAGCGCCCGACTTCCTATACAATGAGCAGTTCTTC.

The DNA for the CDR3 is TGTGCCAGCAGTGACCTCGGAGAGAAGAACTATGGCTACACCTTC. Protein sequence: CASSDLGEKNYGYTF. The chain carries TRBV27 and TRBJ1-2; no reliable D call. Germline V CDR1 and CDR2: MNHEY, SMNVEV (reference sequence). Trimming shortened V by 5 bases and J by 2 bases, and 15 bases separated the two germline ends. This CDR3 region has 15 residues.

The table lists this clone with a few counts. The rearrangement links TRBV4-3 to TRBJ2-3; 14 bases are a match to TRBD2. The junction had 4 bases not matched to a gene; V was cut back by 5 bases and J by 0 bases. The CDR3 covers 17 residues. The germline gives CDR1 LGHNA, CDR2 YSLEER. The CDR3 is CASSRRTSGRSTDTQYF. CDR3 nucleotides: TGCGCCAGCAGCAGACGGACTAGCGGGAGGAGCACAGATACGCAGTATTTT.

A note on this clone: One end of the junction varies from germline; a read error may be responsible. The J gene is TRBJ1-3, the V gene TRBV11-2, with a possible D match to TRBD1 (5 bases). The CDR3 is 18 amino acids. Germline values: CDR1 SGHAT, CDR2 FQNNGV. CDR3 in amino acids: CTSSLVKGHRFSGNTIYF. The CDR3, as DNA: TGTACCAGCAGCTTAGTTAAAGGACACAGGTTCTCTGGAAACACCATATATTTT. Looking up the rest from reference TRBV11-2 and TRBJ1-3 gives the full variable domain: EAGVAQSPRYKIIEKRQSVAFWCNPISGHATLYWYQQILGQGPKLLIQFQNNGVVDDSQLPKDRFSAERLKGVDSTLKIQPAKLEDSAVYLCTSSLVKGHRFSGNTIYFGEGSWLTVV.

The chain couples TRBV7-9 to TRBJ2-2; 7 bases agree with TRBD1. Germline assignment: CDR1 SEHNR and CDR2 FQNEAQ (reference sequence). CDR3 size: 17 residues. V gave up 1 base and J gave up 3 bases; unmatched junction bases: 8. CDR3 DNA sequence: TGTGCCAGCAGCTTAGGGGAGTCGGGACAGCACACCGGGGAGCTGTTTTTT. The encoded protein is CASSLGESGQHTGELFF. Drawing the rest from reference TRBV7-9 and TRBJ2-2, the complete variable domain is DTGVSQNPRHKITKRGQNVTFRCDPISEHNRLYWYRQTLGQGPEFLTYFQNEAQLEKSRLLSDRFSAERPKGSFSTLEIQRTEQGDSAMYLCASSLGESGQHTGELFFGEGSRLTVL.

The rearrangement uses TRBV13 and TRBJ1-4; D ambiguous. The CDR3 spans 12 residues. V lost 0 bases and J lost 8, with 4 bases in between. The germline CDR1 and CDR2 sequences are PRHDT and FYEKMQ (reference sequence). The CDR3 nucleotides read TGTGCCAGCAGCTTAGGTGGCGAAAAACTGTTTTTT. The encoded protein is CASSLGGEKLFF.

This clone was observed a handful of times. CDR3 bases: TGTGCCACCACGGGACAGGGAAAAGATACGCAGTATTTT. Encoded protein: CATTGQGKDTQYF. The chain links TRBV19 to TRBJ2-3, with TRBD1 identical over 9 bases. Germline-derived CDR1 and CDR2 are LNHDA and SQIVND (reference sequence). The CDR3 length is 13 residues. The V segment lost 10 bases and the J segment 5 bases; nucleotides outside the gene matches: 7. The variable domain in full, completed from reference TRBV19 and TRBJ2-3, reads DGGITQSPKYLFRKEGQNVTLSCEQNLNHDAMYWYRQDPGQGLRLIYYSQIVNDFQKGDIAEGYSVSREKKESFPLTVTSAQKNPTAFYLCATTGQGKDTQYFGPGTRLTVL.

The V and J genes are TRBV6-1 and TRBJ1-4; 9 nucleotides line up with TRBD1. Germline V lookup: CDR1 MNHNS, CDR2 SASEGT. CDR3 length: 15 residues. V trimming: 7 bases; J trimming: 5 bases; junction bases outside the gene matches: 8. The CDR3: CASILTGGANEKLFF. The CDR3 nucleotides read TGTGCCAGCATCCTAACAGGGGGCGCGAATGAAAAACTGTTTTTT.

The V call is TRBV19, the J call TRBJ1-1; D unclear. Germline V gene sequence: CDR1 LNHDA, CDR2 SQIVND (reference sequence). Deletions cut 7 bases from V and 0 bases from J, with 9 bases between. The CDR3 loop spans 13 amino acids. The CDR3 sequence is CASTHRMNTEAFF. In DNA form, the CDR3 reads TGTGCCAGTACGCACAGAATGAACACTGAAGCTTTCTTT.

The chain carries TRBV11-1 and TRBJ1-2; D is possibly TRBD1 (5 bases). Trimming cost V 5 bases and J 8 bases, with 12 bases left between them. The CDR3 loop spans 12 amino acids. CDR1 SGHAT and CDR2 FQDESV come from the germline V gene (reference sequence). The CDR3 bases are TGTGCCAGCAGCCCTGCATGGGGCGGCTACACCTTC. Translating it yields CASSPAWGGYTF. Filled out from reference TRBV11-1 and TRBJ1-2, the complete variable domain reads EAEVAQSPRYKITEKSQAVAFWCDPISGHATLYWYRQILGQGPELLVQFQDESVVDDSQLPKDRFSAERLKGVDSTLKIQPAELGDSAMYLCASSPAWGGYTFGSGTRLTVV.

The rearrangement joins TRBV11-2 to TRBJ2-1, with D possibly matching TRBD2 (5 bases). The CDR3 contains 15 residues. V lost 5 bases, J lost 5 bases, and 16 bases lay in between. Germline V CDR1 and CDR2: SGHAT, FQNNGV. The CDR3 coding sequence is TGTGCCAGCAGCCATGGACTTGGGAGTAACAATGAGCAGTTCTTC. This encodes CASSHGLGSNNEQFF.

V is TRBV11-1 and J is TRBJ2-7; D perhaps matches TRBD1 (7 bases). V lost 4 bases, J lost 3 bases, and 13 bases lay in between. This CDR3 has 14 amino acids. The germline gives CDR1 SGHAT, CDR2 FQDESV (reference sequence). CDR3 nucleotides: TGTGCCAGCAGCTCCTACAGGGGAGGCTACGAGCAGTACTTC. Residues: CASSSYRGGYEQYF.

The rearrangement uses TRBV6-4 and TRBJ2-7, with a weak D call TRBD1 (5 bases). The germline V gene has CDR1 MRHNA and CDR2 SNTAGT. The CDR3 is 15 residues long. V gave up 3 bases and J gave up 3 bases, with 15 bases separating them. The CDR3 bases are TGTGCCAGCAGTGAAACCCTAGGGGAAAACTACGAGCAGTACTTC. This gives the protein CASSETLGENYEQYF.

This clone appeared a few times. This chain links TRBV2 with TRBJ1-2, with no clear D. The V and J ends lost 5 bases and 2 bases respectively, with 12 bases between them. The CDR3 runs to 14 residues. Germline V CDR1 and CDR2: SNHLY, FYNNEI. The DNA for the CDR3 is TGTGCCAGCAGTAATCTGGCGGGGAACTATGGCTACACCTTC. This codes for CASSNLAGNYGYTF.

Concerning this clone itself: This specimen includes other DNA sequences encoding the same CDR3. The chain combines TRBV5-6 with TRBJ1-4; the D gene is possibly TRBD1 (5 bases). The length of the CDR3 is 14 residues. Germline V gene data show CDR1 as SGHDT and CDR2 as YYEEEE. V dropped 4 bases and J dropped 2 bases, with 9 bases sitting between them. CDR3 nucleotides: TGTGCCAGCAGCCTGCGGGGGACTAATGAAAAACTGTTTTTT. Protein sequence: CASSLRGTNEKLFF.

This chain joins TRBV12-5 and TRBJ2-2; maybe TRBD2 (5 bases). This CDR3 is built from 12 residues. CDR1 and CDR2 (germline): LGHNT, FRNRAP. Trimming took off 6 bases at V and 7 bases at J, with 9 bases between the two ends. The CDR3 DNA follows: TGTGCTAGTGGCATCGGGAACGGGGAGCTGTTTTTT. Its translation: CASGIGNGELFF.

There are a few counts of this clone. The CDR3 coding sequence is TGCGCCAGCAGGACAGCTATGAACACTGAAGCTTTCTTT. It yields the protein CASRTAMNTEAFF. The V call is TRBV5-1, the J call TRBJ1-1; D perhaps matches TRBD1 (5 bases). This CDR3 spans 13 amino acids. V dropped 5 bases and J dropped 0 bases, with 8 bases sitting between them. Germline V CDR1 and CDR2: SGHRS, YFSETQ. The whole variable domain, remainder taken from reference TRBV5-1 and TRBJ1-1, is KAGVTQTPRYLIKTRGQQVTLSCSPISGHRSVSWYQQTPGQGLQFLFEYFSETQRNKGNFPGRFSGRQFSNSRSEMNVSTLELGDSALYLCASRTAMNTEAFFGQGTRLTVV.

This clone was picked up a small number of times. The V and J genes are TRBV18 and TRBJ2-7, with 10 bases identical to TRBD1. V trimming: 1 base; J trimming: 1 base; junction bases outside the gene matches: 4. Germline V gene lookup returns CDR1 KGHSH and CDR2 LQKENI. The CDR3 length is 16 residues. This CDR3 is CASSPQGDRGSYEQYF. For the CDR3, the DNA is TGTGCCAGCTCACCACAAGGGGACAGGGGATCCTACGAGCAGTACTTC.